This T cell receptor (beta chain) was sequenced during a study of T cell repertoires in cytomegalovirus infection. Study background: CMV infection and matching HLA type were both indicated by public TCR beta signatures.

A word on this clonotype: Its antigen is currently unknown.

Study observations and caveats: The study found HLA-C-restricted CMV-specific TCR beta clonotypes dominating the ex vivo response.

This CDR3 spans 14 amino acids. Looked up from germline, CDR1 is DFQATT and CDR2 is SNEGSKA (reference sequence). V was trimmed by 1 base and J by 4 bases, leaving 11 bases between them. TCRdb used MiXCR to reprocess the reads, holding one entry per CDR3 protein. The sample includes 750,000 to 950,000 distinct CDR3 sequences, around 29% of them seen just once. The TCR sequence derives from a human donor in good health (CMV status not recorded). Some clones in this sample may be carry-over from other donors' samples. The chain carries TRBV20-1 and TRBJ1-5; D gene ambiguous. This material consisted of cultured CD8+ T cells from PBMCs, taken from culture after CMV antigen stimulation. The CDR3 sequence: CSARAPGGNQPQHF. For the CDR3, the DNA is TGCAGTGCTAGAGCCCCAGGCGGAAATCAGCCCCAGCATTTT.